This TCR beta chain is from a study of cytomegalovirus exposure and HLA in healthy donors. Findings and limits, study-wide: Excluded were some V segments that proved indistinguishable, including TRBV6-2 and TRBV6-3. Among donors in an Asian-associated ancestry cluster, a later analysis reportedly found fewer N-insertions than the roughly 650-donor mean.

Concerning this clone itself: Its antigen is unidentified.

The CDR3 totals 11 residues. CDR1 and CDR2 (germline): SNHLY, FYNNEI. V was cut by 7 bases and J by 11 bases, with 12 bases left in between. Use of 60 Vbeta and 13 Jbeta primers characterized the PCR. The assay was immunoSEQ multiplex PCR, and TCRdb's table has in-frame clones only and misses some. The listing contains 150,000 to 200,000 clones. The source material was PBMCs. The rearrangement uses TRBV2 and TRBJ2-1; D ambiguous. The sequence was collected from a woman aged 55-70 years in good health and CMV-seronegative. The CDR3 bases are TGTGCCAGCATACAGCTCGCGCAGCAGTTCTTC. This gives the protein CASIQLAQQFF.